This TCR beta chain was sequenced in a study of blood T cells in healthy people across ages. Study-wide points: As age increased, TCR beta diversity per million T cells fell in a roughly linear fashion.

Trimming stripped 0 bases from V and 5 bases from J, with 13 bases between. The CDR3 is 15 amino acids. Germline V lookup: CDR1 DFQATT, CDR2 SNEGSKA (reference sequence). This clonotype was observed once. Its antigen remains unknown. Next came a second PCR, run for about 7 to 12 cycles, which used a sample-barcoded 5' primer along with a J-beta primer mix. TCRdb independently ran MiXCR on the 5' RACE reads; one entry per CDR3 protein. The repertoire holds over a million distinct CDR3 sequences, approximately 25% seen once, with about 0.69% in the top ten. These same data were also listed under a study on T cells of mothers and their children.

Sequenced input: blood. The sequence was collected from a girl aged 2-15 years in good health. The V call is TRBV20-1, the J call TRBJ2-2; D is tentatively TRBD1 or TRBD2 (6 bases each). For the CDR3, the DNA is TGCAGTGCTAGAGACCTGGGGGGCCTGACCGGGGAGCTGTTTTTT. Its translation: CSARDLGGLTGELFF.